These 8 T cell receptor beta chains came from one sample sequenced in a study of blood T cell repertoires in COVID-19. Produced via immunoSEQ multiplex PCR; TCRdb's table is partial and in-frame only. This table has 40,000 to 65,000 clones, 70% to 90% appearing once. Material: peripheral blood. Receptors originate from a man between 65 and 80 years old with active COVID-19.

V usage is TRBV5-1 and J usage is TRBJ1-1; possibly TRBD1 for D (6 bases). This CDR3 spans 14 amino acids. Germline V gives CDR1 SGHRS, CDR2 YFSETQ. The V end was cut by 4 bases, the J end by 1 base, with 11 bases between. In nucleotides, the CDR3 is TGCGCCAGCAGCATACAGGGTCCGAACACTGAAGCTTTCTTT. It codes for CASSIQGPNTEAFF.

This rearrangement joins TRBV7-9 to TRBJ1-2, with a possible D match to TRBD1 (5 bases). V was pared by 5 bases and J by 7 bases, with 14 bases between. There are 13 residues in the CDR3. The germline V gene encodes CDR1 SEHNR and CDR2 FQNEAQ (reference sequence). CDR3: CASSTGGGVGYTF. The CDR3 DNA reads TGTGCCAGCAGCACCGGAGGAGGGGTTGGCTACACCTTC.

This clone came up a few times. V gene TRBV4-3 combines with J gene TRBJ2-7; 8 positions match TRBD2. With 1 base clipped from V and 7 bases from J, the junction kept 6 bases outside the gene matches. Germline V CDR1 and CDR2: LGHNA, YSLEER. This CDR3 has 14 residues. CDR3 residues: CASSQASGLREQYF. CDR3 DNA: TGCGCCAGCAGCCAAGCTAGCGGGCTGAGGGAGCAGTACTTC.

This clone has more than one count but fewer than ten. The CDR3 spells CASSLAAGTGELFF. The CDR3 DNA follows: TGTGCCAGCAGCTTAGCGGCGGGGACCGGGGAGCTGTTTTTT. The genes are TRBV7-2 and TRBJ2-2; possibly TRBD2 for D (6 bases). The V end was cut by 0 bases, the J end by 5 bases, with 7 bases between. This CDR3 contains 14 residues. CDR1 and CDR2 from the germline V gene are SGHTA and FQGNSA.

The rearrangement uses TRBV7-2 and TRBJ1-5; the D gene is possibly TRBD1 (6 bases). CDR1 and CDR2 from the germline V gene are SGHTA and FQGNSA. Between the trimmed V and J ends, which lost 5 bases and 3 bases, there was a span of 11 bases. The CDR3 covers 14 residues. For the CDR3, the DNA is TGTGCCAGCAGCCCGACAGGTTTCAATCAGCCCCAGCATTTT. Its translation: CASSPTGFNQPQHF.

J is TRBJ1-6 and V is TRBV9; D not certain. The CDR3 spans 13 residues. CDR1 and CDR2 from the germline V gene are SGDLS and YYNGEE. Trimming removed 0 bases at V and 12 bases at J, with 10 bases between. For the CDR3, the DNA is TGTGCCAGCAGCGTAGATGGGAGGCGACCCCTCCACTTT. It translates to CASSVDGRRPLHF.

The chain uses TRBV4-3 and TRBJ1-2, with 9 bases aligning to TRBD1. The trim removed 4 bases at V and 4 bases at J, leaving 4 bases unmatched. Germline V gives CDR1 LGHNA, CDR2 YSLEER. The CDR3 consists of 14 residues. The CDR3: CASSRTGAIYGYTF. CDR3 coding DNA: TGCGCCAGCAGCCGGACAGGGGCCATCTATGGCTACACCTTC.

The rearrangement links TRBV3-1 (or the pseudogene TRBV3-2) to TRBJ2-1; 9 bases align to TRBD2. Looked up from germline, CDR1 is LGHDT and CDR2 is YNNKEL (reference sequence). The CDR3 totals 15 residues. The V gene end was trimmed by 6 bases and the J gene end by 8 bases; junction bases not matched to a gene: 11. CDR3 sequence: CASSPWGSGGDEQFF. For the CDR3, the DNA is TGTGCCAGCAGTCCCTGGGGTAGCGGGGGTGATGAGCAGTTCTTC.